This entry lists 22 T cell receptor beta chains sequenced from one sample in a study of cytomegalovirus exposure and HLA in healthy donors. Primers included in the PCR were 60 Vbeta and 13 Jbeta primers. Sequencing was performed with immunoSEQ multiplex PCR; in TCRdb, only in-frame clones are kept and a portion is missing. The sample has approximately 170,000 clones; 75% are singletons. Sequenced input: PBMCs. The receptors here all came from a male donor in good health and CMV-seronegative.

The chain's CDR3 is CASGMGGTRTDTQYF. CDR3 in DNA: TGTGCCAGCGGAATGGGGGGAACTCGCACAGATACGCAGTATTTT. The chain uses TRBV2 and TRBJ2-3, with D possibly TRBD2 on 6 matching bases. Trimming pared 8 bases from V and 1 base from J, leaving 16 bases between. This CDR3 region has 15 residues. Germline-derived CDR1 and CDR2 are SNHLY and FYNNEI.

The chain employs TRBV5-1 and TRBJ2-1, with 8 nucleotides matching TRBD2. The CDR3 extends over 14 amino acids. The germline V gene has CDR1 SGHRS and CDR2 YFSETQ. The J segment lost 3 bases and the V segment lost 3 bases, leaving 2 bases of the junction unmatched. CDR3 amino acids: CASSSRGGYNEQFF. The DNA for the CDR3 is TGCGCCAGCAGCTCCCGGGGGGGCTACAATGAGCAGTTCTTC.

The chain joins TRBV18 to TRBJ1-4; D is ambiguous. CDR1 KGHSH and CDR2 LQKENI come from the germline V gene. The germline V and J ends were trimmed by 2 bases and 6 bases, with 10 bases remaining between them. The CDR3 is 14 residues long. The CDR3 DNA reads as TGTGCCAGCTCACCAAGCGGCGACGATGAAAAACTGTTTTTT. Residues: CASSPSGDDEKLFF.

The chain carries TRBV28 and TRBJ2-7; 10 bases map to TRBD1. Germline V CDR1 and CDR2: MDHEN, SYDVKM. The J segment lost 5 bases and the V segment lost 4 bases, leaving 8 bases of the junction unmatched. The CDR3 is made up of 15 amino acids. CDR3 in amino acids: CASSYSGTGDNEQYF. The CDR3 nucleotides read TGTGCCAGCAGTTACTCCGGGACAGGGGACAACGAGCAGTACTTC.

V usage is TRBV27 and J usage is TRBJ2-7; TRBD1 matches at 11 bases. The length of the CDR3 is 15 residues. CDR1 and CDR2 (germline): MNHEY, SMNVEV (reference sequence). V lost 6 bases and J lost 6; bases outside the gene matches: 10. The CDR3 reads CASSLTGTGGVEQYF. The CDR3, as DNA: TGTGCCAGCAGCCTGACCGGGACAGGGGGAGTCGAGCAGTACTTC.

The chain recombines TRBV5-6 with TRBJ1-1, with D perhaps TRBD1 (6 bases). The V gene lost 2 bases and the J gene lost 0 bases, with 14 bases spanning the gap. Germline V CDR1 and CDR2: SGHDT, YYEEEE. This CDR3 is built from 16 residues. The CDR3 loop is CASSFSHRDVNTEAFF. The CDR3, as DNA: TGTGCCAGCAGCTTCTCTCACAGGGACGTGAACACTGAAGCTTTCTTT.

V usage is TRBV19 and J usage is TRBJ2-1; a possible D gene is TRBD2 (6 bases). V lost 3 bases to trimming and J lost 4 bases, with 16 bases between them. Germline CDR1 is LNHDA and CDR2 is SQIVND (reference sequence). The CDR3 runs to 16 residues. CDR3 loop: CASSIGRSGVYNEQFF. The CDR3 bases are TGTGCCAGTAGTATCGGGAGATCAGGCGTATACAATGAGCAGTTCTTC.

The chain is built from TRBV5-1 and TRBJ1-2, with D perhaps matching TRBD1 (5 bases). Deletions cut 0 bases from V and 6 bases from J, with 6 bases between. CDR1 is SGHRS and CDR2 is YFSETQ in the germline V gene. CDR3 length: 12 residues. This CDR3 reads CASSLEGDGYTF. The DNA for the CDR3 is TGCGCCAGCAGCTTGGAAGGGGATGGCTACACCTTC.

This clone was counted at least ten times. The CDR3 reads CASSLDPYSYEQYF. In DNA form, the CDR3 reads TGTGCCAGCAGCTTAGACCCGTACTCCTACGAGCAGTACTTC. The V call is TRBV11-2, the J call TRBJ2-7; the D is unclear. The CDR3 extends over 14 amino acids. Looked up from germline, CDR1 is SGHAT and CDR2 is FQNNGV. The V end lost 0 bases, the J end lost 0 bases, and 6 bases lay between the germline ends. Based on the CDR3 plus reference TRBV11-2 and TRBJ2-7, the full variable domain is EAGVAQSPRYKIIEKRQSVAFWCNPISGHATLYWYQQILGQGPKLLIQFQNNGVVDDSQLPKDRFSAERLKGVDSTLKIQPAKLEDSAVYLCASSLDPYSYEQYFGPGTRLTVT.

The chain couples TRBV5-1 to TRBJ1-5; D unresolved. V lost 4 bases and J 6 bases, leaving 11 bases between the germline ends. The CDR3 runs 13 residues. The germline V gene encodes CDR1 SGHRS and CDR2 YFSETQ. CDR3 in DNA: TGCGCCAGCAGCCCCGAGCCTGGTCAGCCCCAGCATTTT. Protein product: CASSPEPGQPQHF.

This CDR3 reads CASRFIHPYTDNGNSPLHF. DNA of the CDR3: TGTGCAAGTCGCTTCATCCACCCCTACACCGACAATGGTAATTCACCCCTCCACTTT. The chain carries TRBV12-2 and TRBJ1-6; the DNA was not compared with TRBD1, the D call given in the table. TRBV12-2 is designated a pseudogene. The CDR3 is made up of 19 amino acids.

The chain links TRBV5-1 to TRBJ2-5; D remains unclear. The germline V and J ends were trimmed by 2 bases and 5 bases, with 10 bases remaining between them. Per germline, CDR1 SGHRS and CDR2 YFSETQ. The CDR3 has 13 amino acids. The CDR3 coding sequence is TGCGCCAGCAGCTTAGCTTCCAGGGAGACCCAGTACTTC. Its protein product is CASSLASRETQYF.

The V and J genes are TRBV5-1 and TRBJ1-4; 12 bases fit TRBD1. The length of the CDR3 is 15 residues. Trimming cost V 4 bases and J 8 bases; bases outside gene matches: 6. Germline loops: CDR1 SGHRS, CDR2 YFSETQ. The CDR3 sequence is CASSLGTGGWEKLFF. CDR3 in DNA: TGCGCCAGCAGCCTGGGGACAGGGGGCTGGGAAAAACTGTTTTTT.

This chain links TRBV7-9 with TRBJ1-1; D unclear. Germline lookup yields CDR1 SEHNR and CDR2 FQNEAQ (reference sequence). Trimming took 3 bases from V and 6 from J, leaving 8 bases between them. This CDR3 is built from 12 residues. The CDR3 region is CASSLSGAEAFF. The CDR3 DNA sequence: TGTGCCAGCAGCTTGTCGGGAGCTGAAGCTTTCTTT.

This clone was recorded only once. The chain joins TRBV7-9 to TRBJ2-3, with 7 nucleotides matching TRBD2. Germline assignment: CDR1 SEHNR and CDR2 FQNEAQ (reference sequence). The ends lost 1 base at V and 6 bases at J; junction bases unmatched: 4. CDR3 length: 14 residues. The CDR3 loop reads CASSLGRGVDTQYF. As DNA, the CDR3 is TGTGCCAGCAGCTTAGGTCGGGGGGTGGATACGCAGTATTTT.

V and J are TRBV7-9 and TRBJ1-1, with a tentative D call TRBD1 (5 bases). Trimming removed 2 bases from V and 4 bases from J, with 11 bases in between. CDR1 and CDR2 from the germline V gene are SEHNR and FQNEAQ (reference sequence). This CDR3 is 14 amino acids long. CDR3 sequence: CASSLQGSGTEAFF. The CDR3 nucleotides are TGTGCCAGCAGCTTACAGGGATCGGGCACTGAAGCTTTCTTT.

This clone has only one observation. The rearrangement links TRBV5-1 to TRBJ2-5; 9 positions agree with TRBD1. Per the germline V gene, CDR1 is SGHRS and CDR2 is YFSETQ. The CDR3 is 14 amino acids. V shed 3 bases and J 5 bases; nucleotides not matched to a gene: 5. The CDR3 loop is CASSWGTGRETQYF. CDR3 bases: TGCGCCAGCAGCTGGGGGACAGGGCGGGAGACCCAGTACTTC.

V usage is TRBV5-1 and J usage is TRBJ2-1; D possibly corresponds to TRBD1 (6 bases). CDR1 is SGHRS, CDR2 YFSETQ, per germline. This CDR3 contains 19 residues. V gave up 3 bases and J gave up 0 bases, with 22 bases separating them. The CDR3 nucleotides are TGCGCCAGCAGCTCAAGCCCGACAGGCAGGACAAGCTCCTACAATGAGCAGTTCTTC. Translating it yields CASSSSPTGRTSSYNEQFF.

A remark on this clone: The junction does not match germline at one end; this may be a read error. This chain joins TRBV6-1 and TRBJ1-5; D is possibly TRBD1 (6 bases). The CDR3 contains 15 residues. Germline V gene lookup returns CDR1 MNHNS and CDR2 SASEGT. CDR3 in amino acids: CATSRGEGGNQPQHF. Written as DNA, the CDR3 is TGTGCCACCAGTAGGGGGGAGGGAGGCAATCAGCCCCAGCATTTT.

The chain uses TRBV14 and TRBJ1-2, with D hard to call. This CDR3 contains 14 residues. The V gene lost 1 base and the J gene lost 7 bases, with 13 bases spanning the gap. Looked up from germline, CDR1 is SGHDN and CDR2 is FVKESK. The CDR3 nucleotides read TGTGCCAGCAGCCAAGTTGGAGGCGCGGTTGGCTACACCTTC. It specifies CASSQVGGAVGYTF.

The chain is built from TRBV27 and TRBJ1-4; the D is unclear. Germline V gene lookup returns CDR1 MNHEY and CDR2 SMNVEV (reference sequence). V was cut by 5 bases and J by 7 bases, with 17 bases left in between. The CDR3 consists of 15 residues. The CDR3 spells CASSPRVRGSEKLFF. The DNA of the CDR3 is TGTGCCAGCAGTCCCCGGGTGAGAGGCAGTGAAAAACTGTTTTTT.

The chain carries TRBV6-1 and TRBJ2-1, with D unresolved. The CDR3 has 12 residues. The ends were cut back, 8 bases at V and 9 bases at J, with 14 bases in the middle. Germline V CDR1 and CDR2: MNHNS, SASEGT. The CDR3 coding sequence is TGTGCCAGCGCCCATGTCTATAGTGAGCAGTTCTTC. Its protein product is CASAHVYSEQFF.